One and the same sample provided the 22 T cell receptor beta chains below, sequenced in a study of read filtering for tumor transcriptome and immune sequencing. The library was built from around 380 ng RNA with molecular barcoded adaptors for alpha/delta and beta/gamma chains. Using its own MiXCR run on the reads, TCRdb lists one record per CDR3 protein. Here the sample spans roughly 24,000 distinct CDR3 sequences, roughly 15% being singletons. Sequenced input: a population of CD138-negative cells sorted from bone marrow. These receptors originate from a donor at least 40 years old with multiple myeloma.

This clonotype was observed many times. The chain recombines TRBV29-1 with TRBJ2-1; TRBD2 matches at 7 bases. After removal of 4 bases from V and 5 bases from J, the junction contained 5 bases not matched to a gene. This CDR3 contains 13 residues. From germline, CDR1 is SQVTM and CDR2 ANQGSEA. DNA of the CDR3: TGCAGCGTTGGGGAGGGTCTACACAATGAGCAGTTCTTC. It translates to CSVGEGLHNEQFF.

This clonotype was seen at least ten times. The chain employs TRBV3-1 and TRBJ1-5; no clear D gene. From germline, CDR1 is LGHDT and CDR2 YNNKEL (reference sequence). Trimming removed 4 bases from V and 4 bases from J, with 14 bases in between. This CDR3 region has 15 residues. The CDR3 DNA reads TGTGCCAGCAGCCCCTCGGGCGGGAATAATCAGCCCCAGCATTTT. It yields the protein CASSPSGGNNQPQHF.

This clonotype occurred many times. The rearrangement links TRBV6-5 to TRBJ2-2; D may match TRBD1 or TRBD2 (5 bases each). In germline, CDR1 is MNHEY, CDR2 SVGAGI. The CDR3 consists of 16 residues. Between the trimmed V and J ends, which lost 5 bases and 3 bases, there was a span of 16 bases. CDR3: CASSPIGGLHTGELFF. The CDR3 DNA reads TGTGCCAGCAGTCCTATTGGGGGTCTGCACACCGGGGAGCTGTTTTTT.

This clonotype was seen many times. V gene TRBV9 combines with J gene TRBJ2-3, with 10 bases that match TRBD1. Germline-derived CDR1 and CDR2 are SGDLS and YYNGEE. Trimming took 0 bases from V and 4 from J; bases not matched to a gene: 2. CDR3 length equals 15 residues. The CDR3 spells CASSVGGQGSDTQYF. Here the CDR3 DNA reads TGTGCCAGCAGCGTAGGGGGACAGGGGTCAGATACGCAGTATTTT.

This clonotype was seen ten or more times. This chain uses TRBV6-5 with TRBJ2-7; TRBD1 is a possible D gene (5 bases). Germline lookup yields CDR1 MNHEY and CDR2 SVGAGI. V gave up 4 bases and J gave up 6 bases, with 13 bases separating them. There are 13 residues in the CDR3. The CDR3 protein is CASSSRVAPEQYF. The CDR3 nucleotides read TGTGCCAGCAGTTCCAGGGTAGCCCCCGAGCAGTACTTC.

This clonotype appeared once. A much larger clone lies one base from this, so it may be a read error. The CDR3 DNA is TGCGGTGCTAGAGAGTTTTATCAGGGGCACGAGCAGTTCTTC. Its translation: CGAREFYQGHEQFF. The chain joins TRBV20-1 to TRBJ2-1; tentatively, D is TRBD1 (6 bases). The CDR3 runs 14 residues. In germline, CDR1 is DFQATT, CDR2 SNEGSKA (reference sequence).

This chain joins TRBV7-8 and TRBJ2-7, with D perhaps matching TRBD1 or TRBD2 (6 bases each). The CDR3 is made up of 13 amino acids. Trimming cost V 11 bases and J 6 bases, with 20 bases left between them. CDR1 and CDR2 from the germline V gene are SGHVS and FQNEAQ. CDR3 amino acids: CAVAWGAKSEQYF. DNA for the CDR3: TGTGCCGTTGCTTGGGGGGCAAAGAGCGAGCAGTACTTC.

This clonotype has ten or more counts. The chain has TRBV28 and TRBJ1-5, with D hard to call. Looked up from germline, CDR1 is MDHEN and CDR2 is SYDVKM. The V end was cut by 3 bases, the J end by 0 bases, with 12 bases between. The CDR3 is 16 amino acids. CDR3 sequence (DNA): TGTGCCAGCAGTTTGGTGAGGGTCATTAGCAATCAGCCCCAGCATTTT. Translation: CASSLVRVISNQPQHF. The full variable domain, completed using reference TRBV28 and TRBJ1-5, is DVKVTQSSRYLVKRTGEKVFLECVQDMDHENMFWYRQDPGLGLRLIYFSYDVKMKEKGDIPEGYSVSREKKERFSLILESASTNQTSMYLCASSLVRVISNQPQHFGDGTRLSIL.

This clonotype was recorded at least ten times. CDR3 sequence (DNA): TGTGCCAGCAGTTCCGGACTAGCGGGGCCACCCTACAATGAGCAGTTCTTC. Amino acids: CASSSGLAGPPYNEQFF. The chain employs TRBV6-2 or TRBV6-3 and TRBJ2-1, with 12 bases aligning to TRBD2. The V segment lost 4 bases and the J segment 2 bases; nucleotides outside the gene matches: 6. Per the germline V gene, CDR1 is MNHEY and CDR2 is SVGEGT. The CDR3 loop spans 17 amino acids.

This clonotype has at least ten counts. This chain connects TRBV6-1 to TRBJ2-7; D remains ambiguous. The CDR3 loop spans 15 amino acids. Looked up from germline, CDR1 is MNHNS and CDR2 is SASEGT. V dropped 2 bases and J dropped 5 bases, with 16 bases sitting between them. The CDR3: CASSESNSGSHEQYF. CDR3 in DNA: TGTGCCAGCAGTGAAAGTAACAGTGGTTCCCACGAGCAGTACTTC.

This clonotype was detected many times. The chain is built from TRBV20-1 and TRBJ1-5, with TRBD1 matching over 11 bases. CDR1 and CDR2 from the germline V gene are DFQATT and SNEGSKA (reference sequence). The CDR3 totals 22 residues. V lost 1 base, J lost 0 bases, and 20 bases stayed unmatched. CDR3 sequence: CSARGGIDSRDRGVYSNQPQHF. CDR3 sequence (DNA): TGCAGTGCTAGAGGTGGGATAGATAGTAGGGACAGGGGGGTATATAGCAATCAGCCCCAGCATTTT.

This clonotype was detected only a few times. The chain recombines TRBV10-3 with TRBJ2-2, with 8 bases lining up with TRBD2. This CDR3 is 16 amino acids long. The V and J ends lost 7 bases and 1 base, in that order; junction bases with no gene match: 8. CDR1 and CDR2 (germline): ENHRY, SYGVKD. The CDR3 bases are TGTGCCATCACGCCAACGGGAGGGTTGAACACCGGGGAGCTGTTTTTT. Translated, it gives CAITPTGGLNTGELFF.

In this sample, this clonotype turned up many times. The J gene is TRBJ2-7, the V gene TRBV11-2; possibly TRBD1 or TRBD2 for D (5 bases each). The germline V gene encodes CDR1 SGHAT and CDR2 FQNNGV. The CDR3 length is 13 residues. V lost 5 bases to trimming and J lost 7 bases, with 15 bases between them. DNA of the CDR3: TGTGCCAGCAGCCCGGGACCGACCCGGGAGCAGTACTTC. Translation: CASSPGPTREQYF.

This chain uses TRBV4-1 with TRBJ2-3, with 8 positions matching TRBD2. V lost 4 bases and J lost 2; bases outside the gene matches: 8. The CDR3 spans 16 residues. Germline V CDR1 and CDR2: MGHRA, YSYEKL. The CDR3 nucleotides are TGCGCCAGCAGCCTTACTAGCGGCTCAAACACAGATACGCAGTATTTT. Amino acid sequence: CASSLTSGSNTDTQYF.

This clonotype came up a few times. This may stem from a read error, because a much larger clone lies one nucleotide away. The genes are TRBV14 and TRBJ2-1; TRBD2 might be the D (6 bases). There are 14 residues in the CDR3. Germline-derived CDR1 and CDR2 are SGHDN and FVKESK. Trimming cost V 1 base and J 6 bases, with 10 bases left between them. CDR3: CASSQGPAGNEQFF. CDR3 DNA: TGTGCCAGCAGCCAAGGGCCAGCGGGCAATGAGCAGTTCTTC.

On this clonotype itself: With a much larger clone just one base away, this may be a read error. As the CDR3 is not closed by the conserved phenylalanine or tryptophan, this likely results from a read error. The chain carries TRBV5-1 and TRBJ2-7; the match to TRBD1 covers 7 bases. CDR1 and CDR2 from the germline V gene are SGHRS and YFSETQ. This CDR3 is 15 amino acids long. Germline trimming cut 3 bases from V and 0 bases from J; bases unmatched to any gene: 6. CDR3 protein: CASSYTGDSSYEQYS. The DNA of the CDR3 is TGCGCCAGCAGCTATACAGGGGATAGCTCCTACGAGCAGTACTCC.

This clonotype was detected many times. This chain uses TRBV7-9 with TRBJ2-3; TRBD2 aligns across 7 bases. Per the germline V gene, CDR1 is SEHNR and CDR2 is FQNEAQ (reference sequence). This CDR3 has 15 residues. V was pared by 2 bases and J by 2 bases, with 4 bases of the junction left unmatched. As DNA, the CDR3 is TGTGCCAGCAGCTTATCAGCGGGGAACACAGATACGCAGTATTTT. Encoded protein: CASSLSAGNTDTQYF.

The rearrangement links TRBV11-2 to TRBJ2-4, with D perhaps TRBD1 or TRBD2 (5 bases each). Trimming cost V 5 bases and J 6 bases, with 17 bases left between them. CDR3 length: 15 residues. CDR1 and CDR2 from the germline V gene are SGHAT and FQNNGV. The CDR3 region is CASSLAIGAGNIQYF. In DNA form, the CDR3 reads TGTGCCAGCAGCCTGGCCATCGGGGCAGGAAACATTCAGTACTTC.

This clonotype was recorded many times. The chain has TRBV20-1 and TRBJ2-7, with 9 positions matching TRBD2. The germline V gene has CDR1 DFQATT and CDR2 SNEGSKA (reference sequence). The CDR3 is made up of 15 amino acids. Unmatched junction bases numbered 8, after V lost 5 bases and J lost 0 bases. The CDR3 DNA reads TGCAGTGCTGTTGAGGCTAGCGGGAACTCCTACGAGCAGTACTTC. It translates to CSAVEASGNSYEQYF.

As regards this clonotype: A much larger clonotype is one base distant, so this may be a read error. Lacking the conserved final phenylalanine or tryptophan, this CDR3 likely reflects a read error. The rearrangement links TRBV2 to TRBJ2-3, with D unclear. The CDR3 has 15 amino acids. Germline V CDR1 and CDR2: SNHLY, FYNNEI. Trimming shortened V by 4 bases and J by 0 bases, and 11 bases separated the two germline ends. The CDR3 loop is CASSASPDSTDTQYL. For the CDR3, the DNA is TGTGCCAGCAGTGCGTCGCCAGATAGCACAGATACGCAGTATCTT.

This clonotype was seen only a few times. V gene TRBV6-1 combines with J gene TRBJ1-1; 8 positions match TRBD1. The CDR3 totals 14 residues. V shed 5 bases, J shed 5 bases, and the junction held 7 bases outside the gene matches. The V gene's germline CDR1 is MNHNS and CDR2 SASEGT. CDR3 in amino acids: CASSNPGGRTEAFF. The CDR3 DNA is TGTGCCAGCAGTAATCCAGGGGGCCGGACTGAAGCTTTCTTT.

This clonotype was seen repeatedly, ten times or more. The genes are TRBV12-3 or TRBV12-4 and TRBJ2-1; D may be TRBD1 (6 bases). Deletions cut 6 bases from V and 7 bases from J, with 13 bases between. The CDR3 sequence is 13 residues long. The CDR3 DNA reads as TGTGCCAGCAGATCCTTACAGGGTAATGAGCAGTTCTTC. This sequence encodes CASRSLQGNEQFF.